Ten or more counts support the clone carrying this T cell receptor (beta chain). This entry is derived from a study of Graves' ophthalmopathy and Graves' hyperthyroidism. Study overall: There was a collection of peripheral blood at initial diagnosis, before any treatment.

Trimming removed 4 bases from V and 0 bases from J, with 6 bases in between. CDR3 length equals 13 residues. CDR1 is MNHNS, CDR2 SASEGT, per germline. RNA transcripts provided the template for amplifying TCR beta CDR3 regions. Following a first-round RT-PCR that used HTBI primers, a second-round multiplex PCR was carried out. One entry per CDR3 protein results from TCRdb running MiXCR on the multiplex PCR reads. The sample lists roughly 380,000 distinct CDR3 sequences, 15% occurring once. V is TRBV6-1 and J is TRBJ1-1; the D is unclear. The specimen sequenced was peripheral blood. This TCR was recovered from a woman aged 18-30 years with stable Graves' hyperthyroidism. This chain's CDR3 is CASSAIMNTEAFF. Here the CDR3 DNA reads TGTGCCAGCAGTGCTATTATGAACACTGAAGCTTTCTTT.